These 16 T cell receptor beta chains were all obtained from the same sample, sequenced in a study of human T cells and chemical hapten exposure. MiXCR, applied by TCRdb to the RACE reads, yields one record per CDR3 protein. This sample yields 100,000 to 150,000 distinct CDR3 sequences, of which more than 7.5% are seen a single time; about 2% belongs to the top ten. As for time point: healthy volunteer bleed at 2 weeks. Total RNA was isolated from unfractionated whole blood. Sequenced sample: whole blood. These receptors came from a male donor in good health. Some clones in this sample may be carry-over from other donors' samples.

This clonotype was found many times. The rearrangement joins TRBV27 to TRBJ1-4; 10 nucleotides align to TRBD1. The CDR3 runs 18 residues. Germline assignment: CDR1 MNHEY and CDR2 SMNVEV (reference sequence). V shed 8 bases and J 8 bases; nucleotides not matched to a gene: 20. In nucleotides, the CDR3 is TGTGCCAGCGGACCGGTAGGGACAGGGGCGTCGTGGTGGGAAAAACTGTTTTTT. Translation: CASGPVGTGASWWEKLFF.

The gene calls are TRBV5-6 and TRBJ2-5; no definite D call. Trimming cost V 0 bases and J 2 bases, with 8 bases left between them. The germline V gene has CDR1 SGHDT and CDR2 YYEEEE. This CDR3 is built from 14 residues. The CDR3 coding sequence is TGTGCCAGCAGCTTGGACTCCATACAAGAGACCCAGTACTTC. As protein: CASSLDSIQETQYF.

Regarding this clonotype: At one of its ends the junction is not consistent with the germline gene, which may arise from a read error. The chain links TRBV5-1 to TRBJ1-1, with 7 nucleotides matching TRBD1. From germline, CDR1 is SGHRS and CDR2 YFSETQ. CDR3 size: 18 residues. The DNA of the CDR3 is TGCGCCAGCAGCTTGGGGACCTTCGGGACAGACAGGAACATTGAAGCTTTCTTT. Amino acid sequence: CASSLGTFGTDRNIEAFF.

The V and J genes are TRBV29-1 and TRBJ2-1, with D unclear. The germline V gene encodes CDR1 SQVTM and CDR2 ANQGSEA. V lost 5 bases to trimming and J lost 8 bases, with 19 bases between them. The CDR3 extends over 14 amino acids. CDR3 in amino acids: CSVKYSSNSHEQFF. As DNA, the CDR3 is TGCAGCGTTAAGTACTCCTCCAATTCCCATGAGCAGTTCTTC.

CDR3 sequence reads: CASSPRDSTYEQYF. CDR3 bases: TGTGCCAGCAGCCCGCGGGACAGTACCTACGAGCAGTACTTC. The chain combines TRBV7-6 with TRBJ2-7; TRBD1 is a possible D gene (7 bases). The CDR3 runs 14 residues. V lost 5 bases to trimming and J lost 2 bases, with 13 bases between them. Germline-derived CDR1 and CDR2 are SGHVS and FNYEAQ.

The gene calls are TRBV27 and TRBJ1-2; D uncertain. CDR1 and CDR2 (germline): MNHEY, SMNVEV (reference sequence). This CDR3 comprises 15 residues. Trimming shortened V by 0 bases and J by 3 bases, and 11 bases separated the two germline ends. The CDR3 nucleotides read TGTGCCAGCAGTTTATCTCCCGGAGGCGACTATGGCTACACCTTC. Amino acids: CASSLSPGGDYGYTF.

The rearrangement uses TRBV19 and TRBJ1-2, with a possible D match to TRBD1 (6 bases). This CDR3 region has 13 residues. The germline V gene has CDR1 LNHDA and CDR2 SQIVND (reference sequence). V lost 4 bases, J lost 6 bases, and 12 bases lay in between. The CDR3 reads CASSTGPGDGYTF. The DNA for the CDR3 is TGTGCCAGTAGTACGGGACCAGGGGATGGCTACACCTTC.

The genes are TRBV27 and TRBJ2-5; 12 bases match TRBD2. The CDR3 spans 15 residues. Germline trimming cut 5 bases from V and 3 bases from J; bases unmatched to any gene: 4. Germline assignment: CDR1 MNHEY and CDR2 SMNVEV (reference sequence). CDR3 DNA: TGTGCCAGCAGTACTTGGACTAGCGGGAAAGAGACCCAGTACTTC. This codes for CASSTWTSGKETQYF.

The genes are TRBV7-6 and TRBJ2-2, with D perhaps matching TRBD1 or TRBD2 (5 bases each). Germline V CDR1 and CDR2: SGHVS, FNYEAQ. CDR3 size: 17 residues. V was trimmed by 0 bases and J by 5 bases, leaving 16 bases between them. The CDR3 DNA sequence: TGTGCCAGCAGCTTAGCGGCCGGGGACGAGGAGACCGGGGAGCTGTTTTTT. It translates to CASSLAAGDEETGELFF. Together with reference TRBV7-6 and TRBJ2-2, the CDR3 gives the full variable domain: GAGVSQSPRYKVTKRGQDVALRCDPISGHVSLYWYRQALGQGPEFLTYFNYEAQQDKSGLPNDRFSAERPEGSISTLTIQRTEQRDSAMYRCASSLAAGDEETGELFFGEGSRLTVL.

This clonotype has a handful of counts. This chain connects TRBV11-2 to TRBJ2-1; 8 bases line up with TRBD1. Per the germline V gene, CDR1 is SGHAT and CDR2 is FQNNGV. Trimming took 7 bases from V and 0 from J; bases not matched to a gene: 14. The CDR3 loop spans 18 amino acids. In DNA form, the CDR3 reads TGTGCCAGCACCCCCCGCCGGGACAGGAAGAGCTCCTACAATGAGCAGTTCTTC. Residues: CASTPRRDRKSSYNEQFF.

In this sample, this clonotype turned up many times. The V call is TRBV11-2, the J call TRBJ1-2; D possibly corresponds to TRBD1 (6 bases). CDR1 is SGHAT, CDR2 FQNNGV, per germline. The CDR3 runs 13 residues. The V end was cut by 5 bases, the J end by 7 bases, with 14 bases between. As DNA, the CDR3 is TGTGCCAGCAGCCCCCGACGGGGGCCTGGCTACACCTTC. Encoded protein: CASSPRRGPGYTF.

This clonotype was seen only a few times. CDR3 DNA sequence: TGTGCCAGCAGCCCCGAAGGGTTAGCGTCTTACAATGAGCAGTTCTTC. Its translation: CASSPEGLASYNEQFF. V gene TRBV7-8 combines with J gene TRBJ2-1; weak D call: TRBD2 (5 bases). The V end lost 5 bases, the J end lost 4 bases, and 18 bases lay between the germline ends. CDR3 length: 16 residues. Per the germline V gene, CDR1 is SGHVS and CDR2 is FQNEAQ.

The chain employs TRBV15 and TRBJ1-1; the D gene is possibly TRBD1 (5 bases). V dropped 5 bases and J dropped 3 bases, with 10 bases sitting between them. Germline V gene lookup returns CDR1 LNHNV and CDR2 YYDKDF (reference sequence). The CDR3 loop spans 13 amino acids. For the CDR3, the DNA is TGTGCCACCAGCGCAGACAGTGACACTGAAGCTTTCTTT. Translating gives CATSADSDTEAFF. The entire variable domain, with the rest obtained from reference TRBV15 and TRBJ1-1, is as follows: DAMVIQNPRYQVTQFGKPVTLSCSQTLNHNVMYWYQQKSSQAPKLLFHYYDKDFNNEADTPDNFQSRRPNTSFCFLDIRSPGLGDTAMYLCATSADSDTEAFFGQGTRLTVV.

The chain carries TRBV5-5 and TRBJ2-2; weak D call: TRBD1 (5 bases). The CDR3 sequence is 18 residues long. V shed 0 bases and J shed 4 bases, with 19 bases lying between them. Germline V gives CDR1 SGHKS, CDR2 YYEKEE (reference sequence). The CDR3 protein is CASSLVVDSLSSTGELFF. The DNA of the CDR3 is TGTGCCAGCAGCTTGGTAGTTGACAGTCTGTCCAGCACCGGGGAGCTGTTTTTT.

The chain is built from TRBV7-2 and TRBJ2-1; the D gene is possibly TRBD1 (6 bases). Looked up from germline, CDR1 is SGHTA and CDR2 is FQGNSA. The CDR3 is 12 amino acids. Trimming took off 5 bases at V and 9 bases at J, with 11 bases between the two ends. The CDR3 loop is CASSPRGGEQFF. The DNA for the CDR3 is TGTGCCAGCAGCCCCAGGGGCGGTGAGCAGTTCTTC.

This clonotype has just a few counts. The rearrangement links TRBV27 to TRBJ1-1; D remains ambiguous. This CDR3 has 14 amino acids. The germline V and J ends were trimmed by 2 bases and 1 base, with 8 bases remaining between them. The V gene's germline CDR1 is MNHEY and CDR2 SMNVEV (reference sequence). The CDR3, as DNA: TGTGCCAGCAGTTTAAAGCGGCAGAACACTGAAGCTTTCTTT. This sequence encodes CASSLKRQNTEAFF.